This TCR beta chain comes out of a study of cytotoxic CD8 clonotypes in ibrutinib-treated CLL. Concerning this clone itself: The same CDR3 also results from other DNA sequences found in this sample.

This table comes from immunoSEQ multiplex PCR, and its TCRdb copy is limited to in-frame clones, with some not included. The repertoire has over 25,000 clones, approximately 62% of them found once; the top ten carry approximately 15%. The CDR3 runs to 13 residues. The V gene's germline CDR1 is MNHEY and CDR2 SMNVEV (reference sequence). V lost 6 bases to trimming and J lost 5 bases; unmatched junction nucleotides: 7. V is TRBV27 and J is TRBJ2-7, with 7 bases matching TRBD1. The clonotype was recovered from a human donor with chronic lymphocytic leukemia. The material sequenced was PBMCs, taken before ibrutinib treatment. CDR3 amino acids: CASRTGATNEQYF. Here the CDR3 DNA reads TGTGCCAGCAGAACAGGGGCGACGAACGAGCAGTACTTC.